Included here is one T cell receptor beta chain sequence, with context. Its specificity is not known. These data belong to a study of cytomegalovirus exposure and HLA in healthy donors. The table came from immunoSEQ multiplex PCR; TCRdb's copy has only in-frame clones and leaves some out. Of 150,000 to 200,000 clones detected, 84% appear once; the ten largest clones hold over 5.5%. Overall study results and limits: There were some public TCRs occurring in many donors, but most TCR sequences were rare. It was approximately 150 TCR beta chains that were listed as cytomegalovirus-associated.

With 6 bases clipped from V and 1 base from J, the junction kept 8 bases outside the gene matches. The length of the CDR3 is 15 residues. Germline-derived CDR1 and CDR2 are SEHNR and FQNEAQ (reference sequence). The specimen was PBMCs. The sequence was obtained from a young man in good health and CMV-seropositive. The chain carries TRBV7-9 and TRBJ1-1; 7 bases align to TRBD1. The CDR3 DNA reads as TGTGCCAGCAGACAATCGGGACAGCCGAACACTGAAGCTTTCTTT. Protein product: CASRQSGQPNTEAFF.